This T cell receptor (beta chain) emerged from a study of beta chain features in type 1 diabetes. Study-wide points: A closer apparent resemblance between naive, central memory and Treg TCRB repertoires was seen in patients than in healthy donors. For patients and controls alike, PCR might favor shorter templates to the same degree. Type 1 diabetes patients had moderately but significantly shorter TCRB CDR3s in all four CD4+ subsets.

The study reverse transcribed the entire isolated RNA, so it sequenced expressed TCRB transcripts. TCRdb's table, derived via immunoSEQ multiplex PCR, lists solely in-frame clones and lacks some. The sample has about 260,000 clones; 20% are singletons. A single heparinised blood sample, averaging about 100 mL, was obtained per donor. On this clone itself: What it binds is unknown.

Germline lookup yields CDR1 SNHLY and CDR2 FYNNEI. The CDR3 is 12 amino acids. Between the trimmed V and J ends, which lost 3 bases and 8 bases, there was a span of 9 bases. The rearrangement links TRBV2 to TRBJ2-3; D is ambiguous. This TCR came from a woman in her 40s with type 1 diabetes. Sequences were obtained from naive CD4+ T cells from blood. DNA for the CDR3: TGTGCCAGCAGTGAGCGAGGCGGTACGCAGTATTTT. Translation: CASSERGGTQYF.